This TCR beta chain was captured by sequencing in a study of PD-L1 blockade in urothelial cancer. On the study more broadly: Male patients with bladder-origin urothelial cancer numbered about 90% of the roughly 29. Each blood sample yielded a median of 141,255 T cells.

A spike-in of synthetic TCR analog templates was added to each PCR. Method: immunoSEQ multiplex PCR; TCRdb's copy keeps in-frame clones and lacks some. The table lists around 120,000 clones, around 89% of them singletons. This CDR3 has 14 amino acids. J gave up 10 bases and V 3 bases, and 7 bases lay outside the gene matches. Germline V gene data show CDR1 as SGHNT and CDR2 as YYREEE (reference sequence). Specified time point: peripheral blood 6 weeks after treatment start. Pretreatment and on-treatment blood mononuclear cell samples were taken, totaling between 1 and 8 time points per patient. J is TRBJ2-1 and V is TRBV5-4, with 10 bases matching TRBD1. The sample here was PBMCs, taken around atezolizumab (anti-PD-L1) treatment. The clonotype originates from a man aged 55 to 69 with urothelial cancer. The chain's CDR3 is CASSWGQGTGEQFF. CDR3 coding DNA: TGTGCCAGCAGCTGGGGACAGGGGACTGGGGAGCAGTTCTTC.